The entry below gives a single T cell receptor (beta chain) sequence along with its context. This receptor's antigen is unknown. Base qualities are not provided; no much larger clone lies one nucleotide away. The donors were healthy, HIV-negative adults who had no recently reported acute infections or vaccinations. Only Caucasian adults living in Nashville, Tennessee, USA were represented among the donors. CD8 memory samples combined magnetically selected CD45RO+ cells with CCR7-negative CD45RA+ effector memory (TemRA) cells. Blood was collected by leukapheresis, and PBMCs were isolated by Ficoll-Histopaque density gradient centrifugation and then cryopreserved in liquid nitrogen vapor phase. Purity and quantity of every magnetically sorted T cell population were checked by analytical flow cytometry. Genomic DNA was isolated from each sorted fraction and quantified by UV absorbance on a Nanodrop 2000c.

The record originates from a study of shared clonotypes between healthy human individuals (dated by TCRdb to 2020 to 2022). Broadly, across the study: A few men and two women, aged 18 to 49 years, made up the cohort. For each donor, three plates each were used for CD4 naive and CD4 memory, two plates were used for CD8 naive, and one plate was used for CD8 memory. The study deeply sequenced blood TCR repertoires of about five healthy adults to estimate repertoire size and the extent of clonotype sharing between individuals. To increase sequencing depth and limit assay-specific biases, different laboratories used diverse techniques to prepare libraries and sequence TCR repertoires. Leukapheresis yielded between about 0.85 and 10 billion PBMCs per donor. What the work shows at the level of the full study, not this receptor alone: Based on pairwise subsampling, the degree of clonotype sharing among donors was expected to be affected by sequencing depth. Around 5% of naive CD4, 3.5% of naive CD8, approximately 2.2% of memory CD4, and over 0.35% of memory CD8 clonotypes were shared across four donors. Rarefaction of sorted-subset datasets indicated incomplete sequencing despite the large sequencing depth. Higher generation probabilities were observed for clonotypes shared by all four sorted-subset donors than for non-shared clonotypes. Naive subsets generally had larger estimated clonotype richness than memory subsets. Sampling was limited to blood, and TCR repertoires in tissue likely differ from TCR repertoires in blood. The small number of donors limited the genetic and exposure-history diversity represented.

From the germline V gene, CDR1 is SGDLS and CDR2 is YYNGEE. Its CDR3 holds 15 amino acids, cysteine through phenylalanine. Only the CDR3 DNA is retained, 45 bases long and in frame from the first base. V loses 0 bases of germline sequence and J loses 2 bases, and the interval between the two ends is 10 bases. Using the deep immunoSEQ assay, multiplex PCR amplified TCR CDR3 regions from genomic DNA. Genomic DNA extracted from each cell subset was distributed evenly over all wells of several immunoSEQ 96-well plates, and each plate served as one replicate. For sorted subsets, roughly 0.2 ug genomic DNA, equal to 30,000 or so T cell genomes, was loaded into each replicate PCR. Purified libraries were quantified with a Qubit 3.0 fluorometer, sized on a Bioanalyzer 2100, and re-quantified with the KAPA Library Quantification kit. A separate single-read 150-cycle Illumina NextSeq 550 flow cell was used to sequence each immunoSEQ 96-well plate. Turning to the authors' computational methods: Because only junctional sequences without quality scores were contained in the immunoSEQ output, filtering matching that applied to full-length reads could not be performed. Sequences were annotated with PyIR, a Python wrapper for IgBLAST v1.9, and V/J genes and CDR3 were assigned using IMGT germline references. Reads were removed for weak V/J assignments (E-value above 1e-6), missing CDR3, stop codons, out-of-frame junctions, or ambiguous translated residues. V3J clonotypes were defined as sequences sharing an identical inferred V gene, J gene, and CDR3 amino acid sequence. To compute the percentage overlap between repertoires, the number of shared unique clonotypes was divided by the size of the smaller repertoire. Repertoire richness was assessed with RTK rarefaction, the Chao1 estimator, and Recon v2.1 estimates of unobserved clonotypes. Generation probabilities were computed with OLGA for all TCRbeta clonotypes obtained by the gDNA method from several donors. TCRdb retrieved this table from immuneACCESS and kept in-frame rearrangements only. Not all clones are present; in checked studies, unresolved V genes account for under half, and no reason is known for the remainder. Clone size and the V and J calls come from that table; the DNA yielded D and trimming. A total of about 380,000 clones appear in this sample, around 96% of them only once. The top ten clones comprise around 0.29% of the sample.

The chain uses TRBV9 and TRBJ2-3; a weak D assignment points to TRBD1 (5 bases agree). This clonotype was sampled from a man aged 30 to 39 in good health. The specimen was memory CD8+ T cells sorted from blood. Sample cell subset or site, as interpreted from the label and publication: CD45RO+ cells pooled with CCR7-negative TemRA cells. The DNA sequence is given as TGTGCCAGCAGCGTAGCGGGCGGACACACAGATACGCAGTATTTT. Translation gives CASSVAGGHTDTQYF. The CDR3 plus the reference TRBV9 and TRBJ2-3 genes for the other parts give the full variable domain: DSGVTQTPKHLITATGQRVTLRCSPRSGDLSVYWYQQSLDQGLQFLIQYYNGEERAKGNILERFSAQQFPDLHSELNLSSLELGDSALYFCASSVAGGHTDTQYFGPGTRLTVL.